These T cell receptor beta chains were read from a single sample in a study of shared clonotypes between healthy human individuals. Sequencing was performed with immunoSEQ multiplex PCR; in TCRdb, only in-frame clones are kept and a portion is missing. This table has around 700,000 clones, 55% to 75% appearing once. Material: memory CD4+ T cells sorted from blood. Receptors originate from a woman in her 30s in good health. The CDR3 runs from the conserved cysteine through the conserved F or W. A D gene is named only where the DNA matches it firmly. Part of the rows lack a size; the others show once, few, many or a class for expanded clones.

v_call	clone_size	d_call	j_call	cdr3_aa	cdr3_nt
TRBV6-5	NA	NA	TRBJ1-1	CASTTGQLNTEAFF	TGTGCCAGCACAACCGGACAGCTGAACACTGAAGCTTTCTTT
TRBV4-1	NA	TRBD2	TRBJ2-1	CASSQGLADYNEQFF	TGCGCCAGCAGCCAAGGACTAGCGGATTACAATGAGCAGTTCTTC
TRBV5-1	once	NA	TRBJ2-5	CASSLVAGLPPETQYF	TGCGCCAGCAGCTTGGTAGCCGGACTACCTCCCGAGACCCAGTACTTC
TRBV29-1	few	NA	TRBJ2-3	CSVAVRGDTQYF	TGCAGCGTTGCGGTCCGGGGGGATACGCAGTATTTT
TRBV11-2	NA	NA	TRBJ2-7	CASSLVGLSSYEQYF	TGTGCCAGCAGCTTAGTGGGACTTTCCTCCTACGAGCAGTACTTC
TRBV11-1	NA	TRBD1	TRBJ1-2	CASSIGQELIYGYTF	TGTGCCAGCAGCATAGGACAGGAGTTAATCTATGGCTACACCTTC
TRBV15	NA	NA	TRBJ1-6	CATSRRLESPLHF	TGTGCCACCAGCAGGCGCTTGGAATCACCCCTCCACTTT
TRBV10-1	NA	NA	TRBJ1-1	CASSKTAGTEAFF	TGCGCCAGCAGTAAAACAGCGGGCACTGAAGCTTTCTTT
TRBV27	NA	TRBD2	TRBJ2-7	CASSRSGRAREQYF	TGTGCCAGCAGTCGCAGCGGGAGGGCCCGCGAGCAGTACTTC
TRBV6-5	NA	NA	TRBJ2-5	CASSYSLSQETQYF	TGTGCCAGCAGTTACTCGCTGAGCCAAGAGACCCAGTACTTC
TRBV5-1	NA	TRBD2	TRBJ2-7	CASSYYSSGSSGEQYF	TGCGCCAGCAGCTACTATTCTAGCGGGAGCTCGGGAGAGCAGTACTTC
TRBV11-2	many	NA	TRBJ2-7	CASSRGRHGTYEQYF	TGTGCCAGCAGCCGGGGTAGACACGGGACCTACGAGCAGTACTTC
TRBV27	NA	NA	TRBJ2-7	CASSLSPGYRSYEQYF	TGTGCCAGCAGTTTATCGCCGGGCTATCGGTCCTACGAGCAGTACTTC
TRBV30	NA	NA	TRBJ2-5	CAWEPGQETQYF	TGTGCCTGGGAACCAGGTCAAGAGACCCAGTACTTC
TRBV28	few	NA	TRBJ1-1	CASSTTGVPNTEAFF	TGTGCCAGCAGTACCACGGGGGTCCCGAACACTGAAGCTTTCTTT
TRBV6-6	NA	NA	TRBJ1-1	CASSDGLSNTEAFF	TGTGCCAGCAGTGATGGACTTTCGAACACTGAAGCTTTCTTT
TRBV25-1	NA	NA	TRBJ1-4	CASSEHNEKLFF	TGTGCCAGCAGTGAGCATAATGAAAAACTGTTTTTT
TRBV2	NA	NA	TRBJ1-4	CASNGEDRSNEKLFF	TGTGCCAGCAATGGAGAAGACCGGTCTAATGAAAAACTGTTTTTT
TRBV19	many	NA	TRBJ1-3	CASSEQNSGNTIYF	TGTGCCAGTAGCGAACAAAACTCTGGAAACACCATATATTTT
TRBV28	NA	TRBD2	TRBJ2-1	CASSSAGAHNEQFF	TGTGCCAGCAGTTCAGCGGGAGCCCACAATGAGCAGTTCTTC
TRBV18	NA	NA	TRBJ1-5	CASSPSNQPQHF	TGTGCCAGCTCACCGAGCAATCAGCCCCAGCATTTT
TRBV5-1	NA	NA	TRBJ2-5	CASSFYGGTEETQYF	TGCGCCAGCAGCTTTTATGGGGGGACAGAAGAGACCCAGTACTTC
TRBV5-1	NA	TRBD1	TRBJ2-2	CASSPRDRANTGELFF	TGCGCCAGCAGCCCCCGTGACAGGGCTAACACCGGGGAGCTGTTTTTT
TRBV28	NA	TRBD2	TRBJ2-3	CASSLLASGKASTQYF	TGTGCCAGCAGTTTATTGGCTAGCGGGAAAGCGAGTACGCAGTATTTT
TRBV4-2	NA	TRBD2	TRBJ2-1	CASSLGGSREQFF	TGTGCCAGCAGCCTCGGCGGGAGCCGTGAGCAGTTCTTC
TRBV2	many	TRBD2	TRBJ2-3	CASQFSGKTDTQYF	TGTGCCAGCCAGTTTAGCGGGAAAACAGATACGCAGTATTTT
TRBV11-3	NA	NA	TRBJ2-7	CASSFQGGGYEQYF	TGTGCCAGCAGCTTTCAGGGAGGCGGGTACGAGCAGTACTTC
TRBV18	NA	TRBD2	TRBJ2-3	CASSAPGRVGTDTQYF	TGTGCCAGCTCAGCACCCGGGAGGGTTGGCACAGATACGCAGTATTTT
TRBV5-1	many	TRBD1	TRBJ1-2	CASSPTGNYGYTF	TGCGCCAGCAGCCCGACAGGGAACTATGGCTACACCTTC
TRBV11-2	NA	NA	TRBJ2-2	CASSQQGTYTGELFF	TGTGCCAGCAGCCAACAAGGGACTTACACCGGGGAGCTGTTTTTT
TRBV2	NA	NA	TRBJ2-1	CASSGDTYNEQFF	TGTGCCAGCAGTGGGGACACTTACAATGAGCAGTTCTTC
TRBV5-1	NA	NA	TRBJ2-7	CASSLAWGQRYEQYF	TGCGCCAGCAGCTTGGCTTGGGGCCAGCGGTACGAGCAGTACTTC
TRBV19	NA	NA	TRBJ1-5	CASSILEAGFRPQHF	TGTGCCAGTAGTATATTGGAGGCCGGGTTTAGGCCCCAGCATTTT
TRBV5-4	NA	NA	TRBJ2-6	CASSFSGANVLTF	TGTGCCAGCAGCTTTAGTGGGGCCAACGTCCTGACTTTC
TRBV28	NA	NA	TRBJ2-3	CASNPILPLGTDTQYF	TGTGCCAGCAACCCAATACTTCCTCTGGGCACAGATACGCAGTATTTT
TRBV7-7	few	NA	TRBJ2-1	CASSLVLNNEQFF	TGTGCCAGCAGCCTAGTTTTGAACAATGAGCAGTTCTTC
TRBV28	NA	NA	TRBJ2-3	CASSSPGLSTDTQYF	TGTGCCAGCAGTTCACCGGGACTTAGCACAGATACGCAGTATTTT
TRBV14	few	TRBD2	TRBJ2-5	CASSGTSAQETQYF	TGTGCCAGCAGCGGAACTAGCGCCCAAGAGACCCAGTACTTC
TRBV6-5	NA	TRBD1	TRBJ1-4	CASTLLPGTGSKLFF	TGTGCCAGCACCCTTCTACCCGGGACAGGGAGTAAACTGTTTTTT
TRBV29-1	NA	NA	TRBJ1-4	CSVREANEKLFF	TGCAGCGTTAGAGAGGCTAATGAAAAACTGTTTTTT
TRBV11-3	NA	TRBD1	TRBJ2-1	CASSSTGQGRNEQFF	TGTGCCAGCAGCTCAACGGGACAGGGGCGGAATGAGCAGTTCTTC
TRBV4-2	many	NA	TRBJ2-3	CASSQDRVDTQYF	TGTGCCAGCAGCCAAGATCGGGTAGATACGCAGTATTTT
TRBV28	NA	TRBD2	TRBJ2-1	CASSSLAGVDNEQFF	TGTGCCAGCAGTTCACTAGCGGGAGTTGATAATGAGCAGTTCTTC
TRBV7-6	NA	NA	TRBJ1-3	CASSLYREQGTGNTIYF	TGTGCCAGCAGCCTCTACCGGGAGCAGGGGACTGGAAACACCATATATTTT
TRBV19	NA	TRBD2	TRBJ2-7	CASSTSSGNYEQYF	TGTGCCAGTAGTACGTCTAGCGGGAACTACGAGCAGTACTTC
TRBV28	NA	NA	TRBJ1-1	CASSSYRDTEAFF	TGTGCCAGCAGTTCCTACAGGGACACTGAAGCTTTCTTT
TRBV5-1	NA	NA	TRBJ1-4	CASSETATNEKLFF	TGCGCCAGCAGCGAGACAGCAACTAATGAAAAACTGTTTTTT
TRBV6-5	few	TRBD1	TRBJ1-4	CASKPGQQNEKLFF	TGTGCCAGCAAGCCGGGACAGCAGAATGAAAAACTGTTTTTT
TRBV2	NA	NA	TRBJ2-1	CASTTRGNEQFF	TGTGCCAGCACTACTAGGGGCAATGAGCAGTTCTTC
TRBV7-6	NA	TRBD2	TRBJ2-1	CASSLAWASGSGYNEQFF	TGTGCCAGCAGCTTAGCGTGGGCTAGCGGGAGTGGGTACAATGAGCAGTTCTTC
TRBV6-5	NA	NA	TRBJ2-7	CASSYGGLNEQYF	TGTGCCAGCAGTTACGGGGGGCTCAACGAGCAGTACTTC
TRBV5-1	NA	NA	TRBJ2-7	CASSGDNSYEQYF	TGCGCCAGCAGCGGGGACAACTCCTACGAGCAGTACTTC
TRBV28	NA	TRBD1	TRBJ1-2	CASSPGRDRLLYGYTF	TGTGCCAGCAGTCCCGGGCGGGACAGGTTATTATATGGCTACACCTTC
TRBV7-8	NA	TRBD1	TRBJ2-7	CASSRQGGYEQYF	TGTGCCAGCAGCCGACAGGGGGGATACGAGCAGTACTTC
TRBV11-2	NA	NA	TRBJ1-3	CASSLQRWSGNTIYF	TGTGCCAGCAGCCTCCAACGGTGGTCTGGAAACACCATATATTTT